The 2 T cell receptor beta chains reported below all come from one sample, sequenced in a study of cytomegalovirus exposure and HLA in healthy donors. Primers: 60 Vbeta forward and 13 Jbeta reverse. Clones were read by immunoSEQ multiplex PCR, and TCRdb kept only the in-frame ones, dropping some. The sample yields some 97,000 clones, 79% seen once. The sequencing input was PBMCs. The receptor source for this set is a female donor in good health and CMV-seropositive.

This chain connects TRBV4-1 to TRBJ2-3; 9 nucleotides line up with TRBD2. This CDR3 is 12 amino acids long. Unmatched junction bases numbered 8, after V lost 5 bases and J lost 14 bases. Germline lookup yields CDR1 MGHRA and CDR2 YSYEKL. DNA for the CDR3: TGCGCCAGCAGCGCTATAGCGGGAGTATTGTATTTT. Its protein product is CASSAIAGVLYF.

The genes are TRBV7-2 and TRBJ1-2, with 12 bases matching TRBD1. V trimming: 7 bases; J trimming: 3 bases; junction bases outside the gene matches: 6. CDR1 and CDR2 from the germline V gene are SGHTA and FQGNSA. CDR3 length: 15 amino acids. The CDR3 region has the DNA TGTGCCAGCACCGCGGGGACAGGGGGCGACTATGGCTACACCTTC. Protein product: CASTAGTGGDYGYTF.